The entry that follows covers one T cell receptor beta chain sequence. Its antigen is as yet unknown. These data originate in a study of cytomegalovirus exposure and HLA in healthy donors. Whole-study results and caveats: Using a false discovery rate of 0.05, a later analysis showed that 15,000 to 20,000 TCR beta sequences were associated with HLA alleles. An analysis done earlier found most TCR beta V segments productive about 87% or about 30% of the time. Rare TCR sequences dominated, though some public TCRs recurred in many donors. A later analysis found that most CMV-associated TCR beta chains appeared HLA-restricted.

A multiplex PCR was run with 60 Vbeta primers and 13 Jbeta primers. The assay was immunoSEQ multiplex PCR, and TCRdb's table has in-frame clones only and misses some. The profile shows approximately 50,000 clones, roughly 84% of them singletons. The CDR3 is 14 amino acids. V lost 2 bases, J lost 1 base, and 6 bases lay in between. CDR1 and CDR2 (germline): SGHAT, FQNNGV. The J gene is TRBJ2-1, the V gene TRBV11-2; no clear D gene. This TCR was recovered from a man younger than 45 in good health and CMV-seronegative. The sample comprised PBMCs. This chain's CDR3 is CASSLTGSYNEQFF. The CDR3 DNA is TGTGCCAGCAGCTTAACCGGGTCCTACAATGAGCAGTTCTTC.